This is a list of T cell receptor beta chains from one sample in a study of blood T cell repertoires in COVID-19. The method was immunoSEQ multiplex PCR; TCRdb's version includes in-frame clones alone and lacks a portion of them. This sample has some 390,000 clones, with about 88% found just once. The sample was peripheral blood. These receptors all stem from a woman in her 40s with COVID-19, enrolled during active disease. Both conserved end residues are part of each CDR3. D genes are given only for firm matches. Part of the rows lack a size; the others show once, few, many or a class for expanded clones.

d_gene	v_gene	j_gene	abundance	CDR3nt	CDR3aa
-	TRBV5-6	TRBJ2-2	-	TGTGCCAGCAGCCAAGTGGGGAGGATCAAAATGGGCGGGGAGCTGTTTTTT	CASSQVGRIKMGGELFF
TRBD1	TRBV7-2	TRBJ2-7	-	TGTGCCAGCAGCTTCTTAACCGGGACAGATTACGAGCAGTACTTC	CASSFLTGTDYEQYF
-	TRBV4-1	TRBJ1-4	-	TGCGCCAGCAGCCAAGATCGGGCAGGAGGAGAAAAACTGTTTTTT	CASSQDRAGGEKLFF
-	TRBV5-1	TRBJ1-1	few	TGCGCCAGCAGCTTGAAAGACGAGGCTATCGAAGCTTTCTTT	CASSLKDEAIEAFF
-	TRBV19	TRBJ1-1	-	TGTGCCAGTCAACCCCCAGGGTCTCGTCTAGGGGGAACTGAAGCTTTCTTT	CASQPPGSRLGGTEAFF
-	TRBV29-1	TRBJ1-1	-	TGCAGCGTTGAAGAAACCACAGGGAACACTGAAGCTTTCTTT	CSVEETTGNTEAFF
-	TRBV28	TRBJ1-3	-	TGTGCCAGCAGGGCAACAGGGATCGGAAACACCATATATTTT	CASRATGIGNTIYF
TRBD1	TRBV6-2/TRBV6-3	TRBJ1-6	-	TGTGCCAGCAGCTGGATACCGGACAGGGGAAGTACGCCCCTCCACTTT	CASSWIPDRGSTPLHF
-	TRBV28	TRBJ1-1	-	TGTGCCAGCAGTTTAGGGTACGGTTGGGGGGGCGGGGCTTTCTTT	CASSLGYGWGGGAFF
TRBD1	TRBV14	TRBJ2-2	-	TGTGCCAGCAGCCAAGAACACAGGGGGAACACCGGGGAGCTGTTTTTT	CASSQEHRGNTGELFF
-	TRBV6-1	TRBJ2-3	few	TGTGCCAGCAGTGAATTGACGGGGAGCACAGATACGCAGTATTTT	CASSELTGSTDTQYF
-	TRBV4-3	TRBJ2-6	-	TGCGCCAGCAGCCAAGATTCCCCCGTTGGGGCCAACGTCCTGACTTTC	CASSQDSPVGANVLTF
TRBD1	TRBV6-2/TRBV6-3	TRBJ1-2	-	TGTGCCAGCAGTTACCCTGCTTCAGGGGGCCGCCCTAACTTC	CASSYPASGGRPNF
TRBD1	TRBV5-1	TRBJ1-2	-	TGCGCCAGCAGCTCTACGGGACAGGGGACCTATGGCTACACCTTC	CASSSTGQGTYGYTF
TRBD2	TRBV4-2	TRBJ2-1	once	TGTGCCAGCAGCCTGAATAGCGGGGGATACAATGAGCAGTTCTTC	CASSLNSGGYNEQFF
TRBD1	TRBV5-1	TRBJ2-7	-	TGCGCCAGCAGCAACTGGACAGGGAGTGGTTACGAGCAGTACTTC	CASSNWTGSGYEQYF
-	TRBV6-5	TRBJ2-2	-	TGTGCCAGCGGCAACGGGGGATTCGGGGAGCTGTTTTTT	CASGNGGFGELFF
TRBD1	TRBV5-4	TRBJ1-1	-	TGTGCCAGCAGCTTGGGGGACAGGGGGGTGAACACTGAAGCTTTCTTT	CASSLGDRGVNTEAFF
-	TRBV28	TRBJ1-1	once	TGTGCCAGCAGACGCAGGGTGGTCACTGAAGCTTTCTTT	CASRRRVVTEAFF
-	TRBV18	TRBJ1-4	-	TGTGCCAGCTCAGGGGAGATCCCCGGGAGGAATGAAAAACTGTTTTTT	CASSGEIPGRNEKLFF
TRBD1	TRBV4-3	TRBJ1-2	-	TGCGCCAGCAGCCAAGCCCCAGGGGGCGCATATGGCTACACCTTC	CASSQAPGGAYGYTF
TRBD2	TRBV5-4	TRBJ2-7	-	TGTGCCAGCAGCTTGGAACCTAGCGGAGTCTACGAGCAGTACTTC	CASSLEPSGVYEQYF
-	TRBV14	TRBJ2-1	-	TGTGCCAGCAGCCGGGACACTTACAATGAGCAGTTCTTC	CASSRDTYNEQFF
TRBD1	TRBV19	TRBJ1-5	-	TGTGCCAGTAGTATTGGACAGGGGGTAAATCAGCCCCAGCATTTT	CASSIGQGVNQPQHF
-	TRBV15	TRBJ1-1	-	TGTGCCACCAGCAGAGGGCCGGGGAGGGATGAAGCTTTCTTT	CATSRGPGRDEAFF
-	TRBV7-2	TRBJ1-2	-	TGTGCCAGCAGCTTAGAAATTCACTCTGGCTACACCTTC	CASSLEIHSGYTF
-	TRBV9	TRBJ1-1	once	TGTGCCAGCAGCCCAACGGGACATCTGAACACTGAAGCTTTCTTT	CASSPTGHLNTEAFF
TRBD1	TRBV2	TRBJ1-1	-	TGTGCCAGCATTAGCCAACAGGGGACAAGCACTGAAGCTTTCTTT	CASISQQGTSTEAFF
-	TRBV7-9	TRBJ1-6	-	TGTGCCAGCAGCTACCTACAGGGTTCACCCCTCCACTTT	CASSYLQGSPLHF
TRBD2	TRBV7-9	TRBJ2-7	-	TGTGCCAGCAGCTACCCCCGAGCGGGAGTAGAAACGGGGCAGTACTTC	CASSYPRAGVETGQYF
-	TRBV27	TRBJ1-4	-	TGTGCCAGCAGCGCGAACAAAGGGGTTGCTAATGAAAAACTGTTTTTT	CASSANKGVANEKLFF
-	TRBV7-3	TRBJ1-5	-	TGTGCCAGCAGCTTAGGGACAAATCAGCCCCAGCATTTT	CASSLGTNQPQHF
-	TRBV10-3	TRBJ1-1	-	TGTGCCATCAGCCCTACAGGGACGAACACTGAAGCTTTCTTT	CAISPTGTNTEAFF
-	TRBV6-4	TRBJ1-2	few	TGTGCCAGCAGTCTGACACGGAATAACTATGGCTACACCTTC	CASSLTRNNYGYTF
TRBD1	TRBV28	TRBJ1-2	-	TGTGCCATAGGGGACAGATCTAACTATGGCTACACCTTC	CAIGDRSNYGYTF
TRBD1	TRBV4-3	TRBJ1-2	once	TGCGCCAGCAGCCAAGACTCTCACAGGGGTCCCTATGGCTACACCTTC	CASSQDSHRGPYGYTF
TRBD1	TRBV7-3	TRBJ1-6	-	TGTGCCAGCAGCTTACGGGGACAGCGTTCACCCCTCCACTTT	CASSLRGQRSPLHF
-	TRBV5-1	TRBJ2-3	-	TGCGCCAGCAGCCCCGGAGGTTCGGATACGCAGTATTTT	CASSPGGSDTQYF
TRBD1	TRBV4-1	TRBJ1-5	-	TGCGCCAGCAGCCAAGGGACAGGGGGAAATCAGCCCCAGCATTTT	CASSQGTGGNQPQHF
-	TRBV5-4	TRBJ1-1	-	TGTGCCAGCAGCCCCGCGGGGGGGGACACTGAAGCTTTCTTT	CASSPAGGDTEAFF
TRBD1	TRBV7-2	TRBJ2-7	-	TGTGCCAGCAGCTCGACGACAGGGATCTACGAGCAGTACTTC	CASSSTTGIYEQYF
-	TRBV25-1	TRBJ1-6	few	TGTGCCAGCAGTGACGAAGAAAAGGGGCACTCACCCCTCCACTTT	CASSDEEKGHSPLHF
-	TRBV4-2	TRBJ1-3	-	TGTGCCAGCAGCCCAACAGTCGGCTCTGGAAACACCATATATTTT	CASSPTVGSGNTIYF
-	TRBV12-3/TRBV12-4	TRBJ1-2	once	TGTGCCAGCAGTTTGAGCAGGGTGGGTGGCTACACCTTC	CASSLSRVGGYTF
TRBD2	TRBV29-1	TRBJ2-7	-	TGCAGCGTTGAGGCAGCGGGAGCACTCGAGCAGTACTTC	CSVEAAGALEQYF
-	TRBV14	TRBJ2-5	-	TGTGCCAGCAGTTCTTTCCAAGAGACCCAGTACTTC	CASSSFQETQYF
-	TRBV5-6	TRBJ2-6	few	TGTGCCAGCAGCTTGGTGCAGGGGACGTCTGGGGCCAACGTCCTGACTTTC	CASSLVQGTSGANVLTF
TRBD1	TRBV18	TRBJ1-6	-	TGTGCCAGCTCATCTCCAGGGGGCAATAATTCACCCCTCCACTTT	CASSSPGGNNSPLHF
-	TRBV19	TRBJ1-5	-	TGTGCCAGTAGTATAATTTGGGGCAGGGATAGCAATCAGCCCCAGCATTTT	CASSIIWGRDSNQPQHF
TRBD2	TRBV7-2	TRBJ2-7	once	TGTGCCAGCAGCTTACCCGCTAGGACTAGGGGCTACGAGCAGTACTTC	CASSLPARTRGYEQYF